The 30 T cell receptor beta chains below all came from one sample that was sequenced in a study of cytomegalovirus exposure and HLA in healthy donors. 60 Vbeta and 13 Jbeta primers were used in PCR. Repertoires were generated with immunoSEQ multiplex PCR, while TCRdb's copy carries only in-frame clones and drops some. This sample yields some 40,000 clones, of which 53% are seen a single time; less than 7% belongs to the top ten. The sample taken for sequencing was PBMCs. The receptors come from a woman in her thirties or forties in good health and CMV-seropositive.

The rearrangement uses TRBV2 and TRBJ1-2; unclear D gene. The germline CDR1 and CDR2 sequences are SNHLY and FYNNEI. There are 14 residues in the CDR3. With 3 bases removed from V and 4 bases from J, the gap between germline ends came to 12 bases. CDR3 sequence reads: CASSDENFVYGYTF. The CDR3, as DNA: TGTGCCAGCAGTGATGAAAACTTCGTCTATGGCTACACCTTC.

The chain carries TRBV5-6 and TRBJ1-1; D is unclear. The CDR3 totals 12 residues. The V gene's germline CDR1 is SGHDT and CDR2 YYEEEE. Trimming left V 5 bases short and J 4 bases short, with 9 bases between. CDR3 loop: CASSRDRTEAFF. CDR3 DNA: TGTGCCAGCAGTCGGGATCGCACTGAAGCTTTCTTT.

The chain is built from TRBV7-8 and TRBJ2-5; 7 nucleotides line up with TRBD2. This CDR3 has 16 amino acids. Germline V gene lookup returns CDR1 SGHVS and CDR2 FQNEAQ. The V and J ends lost 5 bases and 0 bases, in that order; junction bases with no gene match: 9. The CDR3 DNA sequence: TGTGCCAGCAGCAGAACTAGCGACCCGTACCAAGAGACCCAGTACTTC. It encodes CASSRTSDPYQETQYF.

This clone was counted only a few times. The junction departs from the called germline gene at one end, perhaps through a read error. The gene calls are TRBV11-2 and TRBJ2-7, with 14 nucleotides matching TRBD2. The CDR3 is 19 amino acids. Looked up from germline, CDR1 is SGHAT and CDR2 is FQNNGV. The CDR3 is CASSLDPGLAGATPYEQYF. The CDR3 bases are TGTGCCAGCAGCCTAGACCCGGGACTAGCGGGGGCCACCCCCTACGAGCAGTACTTC.

J is TRBJ1-1 and V is TRBV5-1; 10 bases match TRBD1. The CDR3 loop spans 13 amino acids. Germline CDR1 reads SGHRS; CDR2 reads YFSETQ. Trimming at V came to 4 bases and at J to 7 bases, leaving 4 bases not matched to a gene. The CDR3 loop is CASSAGDRGEAFF. As DNA, the CDR3 is TGCGCCAGCAGCGCCGGGGACAGGGGTGAAGCTTTCTTT.

The V call is TRBV4-1, the J call TRBJ2-3; 9 bases match TRBD2. With 0 bases clipped from V and 5 bases from J, the junction kept 9 bases outside the gene matches. From germline, CDR1 is MGHRA and CDR2 YSYEKL. The CDR3 is made up of 17 amino acids. CDR3 loop: CASSQDPRTSVKDTQYF. The DNA for the CDR3 is TGCGCCAGCAGCCAAGATCCTAGGACTAGCGTTAAAGATACGCAGTATTTT.

This chain uses TRBV28 with TRBJ2-7, with TRBD1 matching over 8 bases. The CDR3 has 14 residues. Trimming at V came to 5 bases and at J to 3 bases, leaving 6 bases not matched to a gene. Germline assignment: CDR1 MDHEN and CDR2 SYDVKM. The CDR3 bases are TGTGCCAGCAGTCCCCGACAGGGGAGCTACGAGCAGTACTTC. This codes for CASSPRQGSYEQYF.

This clone was seen a handful of times. The rearrangement joins TRBV15 to TRBJ2-1; TRBD2 matches 12 bases. The CDR3 spans 15 residues. With V trimmed by 3 bases and J by 4 bases, 1 base remained unmatched. Germline CDR1 is LNHNV and CDR2 is YYDKDF (reference sequence). The CDR3 DNA sequence: TGTGCCACCAGCAGGACTAGCGGGAGTTACAATGAGCAGTTCTTC. This codes for CATSRTSGSYNEQFF. Looking up the rest from reference TRBV15 and TRBJ2-1 gives the full variable domain: DAMVIQNPRYQVTQFGKPVTLSCSQTLNHNVMYWYQQKSSQAPKLLFHYYDKDFNNEADTPDNFQSRRPNTSFCFLDIRSPGLGDTAMYLCATSRTSGSYNEQFFGPGTRLTVL.

The gene calls are TRBV7-2 and TRBJ1-5; D gene uncertain. Germline CDR1 is SGHTA and CDR2 is FQGNSA. V shed 5 bases and J shed 1 base, with 9 bases lying between them. The CDR3 sequence is 14 residues long. CDR3 sequence (DNA): TGTGCCAGCAGCCCCAGTATGAGCAATCAGCCCCAGCATTTT. Protein: CASSPSMSNQPQHF. The full variable domain, in which reference TRBV7-2 and TRBJ1-5 provide the parts outside the CDR3, is GAGVSQSPSNKVTEKGKDVELRCDPISGHTALYWYRQSLGQGLEFLIYFQGNSAPDKSGLPSDRFSAERTGGSVSTLTIQRTQQEDSAVYLCASSPSMSNQPQHFGDGTRLSIL.

This clone appeared a few times. J is TRBJ1-2 and V is TRBV5-1, with a possible D match to TRBD1 (5 bases). The germline V gene has CDR1 SGHRS and CDR2 YFSETQ. V was cut by 0 bases and J by 2 bases, with 8 bases left in between. The CDR3 has 14 amino acids. The CDR3 coding sequence is TGCGCCAGCAGCTTGGCGGAGGGGAACTATGGCTACACCTTC. Protein product: CASSLAEGNYGYTF.

The chain joins TRBV7-6 to TRBJ2-3, with a weak D call TRBD2 (5 bases). The CDR3 extends over 14 amino acids. Trimming left V 3 bases short and J 2 bases short, with 9 bases between. The V gene's germline CDR1 is SGHVS and CDR2 FNYEAQ. CDR3 loop: CASSFPGVTDTQYF. CDR3 DNA sequence: TGTGCCAGCAGCTTCCCCGGGGTCACAGATACGCAGTATTTT. Looking up the rest from reference TRBV7-6 and TRBJ2-3 gives the full variable domain: GAGVSQSPRYKVTKRGQDVALRCDPISGHVSLYWYRQALGQGPEFLTYFNYEAQQDKSGLPNDRFSAERPEGSISTLTIQRTEQRDSAMYRCASSFPGVTDTQYFGPGTRLTVL.

The V call is TRBV11-1, the J call TRBJ2-3; 7 nucleotides line up with TRBD1. This CDR3 contains 15 residues. Germline CDR1 is SGHAT and CDR2 is FQDESV (reference sequence). V gave up 4 bases and J gave up 2 bases; unmatched junction bases: 6. Written as DNA, the CDR3 is TGTGCCAGCAGCTCCCGTGACAGGGTCACAGATACGCAGTATTTT. Its protein is CASSSRDRVTDTQYF. Based on the CDR3 plus reference TRBV11-1 and TRBJ2-3, the full variable domain is EAEVAQSPRYKITEKSQAVAFWCDPISGHATLYWYRQILGQGPELLVQFQDESVVDDSQLPKDRFSAERLKGVDSTLKIQPAELGDSAMYLCASSSRDRVTDTQYFGPGTRLTVL.

This rearrangement joins TRBV10-3 to TRBJ2-1; D is perhaps TRBD2 (5 bases). The CDR3 extends over 15 amino acids. V gave up 0 bases and J gave up 4 bases, with 10 bases separating them. Germline V CDR1 and CDR2: ENHRY, SYGVKD. The CDR3 DNA sequence: TGTGCCATCAGTGAGTCGTGGGAGCAATACAATGAGCAGTTCTTC. Its translation: CAISESWEQYNEQFF.

The CDR3, as DNA: TGTGCCAGCTCACCACCAGGTACAGGGGCACTATACGAGCAGTACTTC. It translates to CASSPPGTGALYEQYF. The chain uses TRBV18 and TRBJ2-7, with 7 bases fitting TRBD1. V lost 0 bases, J lost 4 bases, and 9 bases stayed unmatched. The germline CDR1 and CDR2 sequences are KGHSH and LQKENI. CDR3 length: 16 residues.

This chain uses TRBV7-2 with TRBJ2-7; 8 bases map to TRBD1. Germline V gene sequence: CDR1 SGHTA, CDR2 FQGNSA. The CDR3 loop spans 15 amino acids. J gave up 4 bases and V 1 base, and 6 bases lay outside the gene matches. The CDR3 DNA sequence: TGTGCCAGCAGCTTAGAAACAGGGGGGAGTTACGAGCAGTACTTC. It encodes CASSLETGGSYEQYF.

The chain uses TRBV6-5 and TRBJ1-2, with a tentative D call TRBD1 (6 bases). Germline-derived CDR1 and CDR2 are MNHEY and SVGAGI. Trimming stripped 5 bases from V and 4 bases from J, with 17 bases between. This CDR3 contains 15 residues. This CDR3 is CASSPKQGAGYGYTF. The CDR3 DNA is TGTGCCAGCAGTCCGAAACAGGGCGCAGGCTATGGCTACACCTTC.

About this clone: Its ends do not fully match the called genes, so a read error is possible. The rearrangement joins TRBV30 to TRBJ1-6; no reliable D call. The CDR3 extends over 13 amino acids. The V gene's germline CDR1 is GTSNPN and CDR2 SVGIG (reference sequence). CDR3 region: CARRLGSNSPLHF. CDR3 nucleotide sequence: TGTGCCCGGAGACTGGGCTCAAATTCACCCCTCCACTTT.

The J gene is TRBJ2-2, the V gene TRBV7-9; no firm D call. The V gene lost 9 bases and the J gene lost 1 base, with 6 bases spanning the gap. CDR1 is SEHNR and CDR2 is FQNEAQ in the germline V gene (reference sequence). The CDR3 spans 12 residues. The CDR3 sequence is CASRRNTGELFF. In DNA form, the CDR3 reads TGTGCCAGTAGGAGGAACACCGGGGAGCTGTTTTTT. The variable domain in full, completed from reference TRBV7-9 and TRBJ2-2, reads DTGVSQNPRHKITKRGQNVTFRCDPISEHNRLYWYRQTLGQGPEFLTYFQNEAQLEKSRLLSDRFSAERPKGSFSTLEIQRTEQGDSAMYLCASRRNTGELFFGEGSRLTVL.

V is TRBV30 and J is TRBJ2-2, with TRBD2 identical over 10 bases. V lost 3 bases to trimming and J lost 3 bases; unmatched junction nucleotides: 13. This CDR3 spans 18 amino acids. Germline V gene lookup returns CDR1 GTSNPN and CDR2 SVGIG (reference sequence). The CDR3 spells CAWSTTSGFRAYTGELFF. The CDR3 DNA follows: TGTGCCTGGAGCACGACTAGCGGGTTCCGCGCGTACACCGGGGAGCTGTTTTTT.

The rearrangement uses TRBV6-5 and TRBJ2-5, with TRBD2 as a possible D gene (5 bases). Germline assignment: CDR1 MNHEY and CDR2 SVGAGI. The CDR3 extends over 12 amino acids. The V gene lost 6 bases and the J gene lost 5 bases, with 10 bases spanning the gap. The DNA for the CDR3 is TGTGCCAGCAGCCCTACGGGGGAGACCCAGTACTTC. Translation gives CASSPTGETQYF.

This clone has only a few counts. The chain carries TRBV5-1 and TRBJ2-5; the match to TRBD2 covers 8 bases. The CDR3 spans 15 residues. Germline lookup yields CDR1 SGHRS and CDR2 YFSETQ. The trim removed 1 base at V and 2 bases at J, leaving 4 bases unmatched. This CDR3 is CASSLSPGGQETQYF. DNA of the CDR3: TGCGCCAGCAGCTTGTCTCCGGGAGGGCAAGAGACCCAGTACTTC.

This clone was seen only a few times. The chain couples TRBV2 to TRBJ1-1; 8 nucleotides match TRBD1. Per the germline V gene, CDR1 is SNHLY and CDR2 is FYNNEI. The CDR3 is 15 amino acids. V shed 4 bases and J 4 bases; nucleotides not matched to a gene: 8. CDR3 protein: CASSAVQGGITEAFF. In DNA form, the CDR3 reads TGTGCCAGCAGTGCCGTACAGGGGGGGATCACTGAAGCTTTCTTT.

This clone was observed a few times. The V and J genes are TRBV19 and TRBJ1-1, with a possible D match to TRBD1 (5 bases). Deletions cut 10 bases from V and 6 bases from J, with 21 bases between. The CDR3 runs to 14 residues. From germline, CDR1 is LNHDA and CDR2 SQIVND (reference sequence). CDR3 sequence reads: CATRTLDSVAEAFF. The CDR3 DNA reads as TGTGCCACTCGTACGTTAGACAGCGTCGCTGAAGCTTTCTTT.

V and J are TRBV28 and TRBJ2-3; possible D gene TRBD1, 6 bases. The CDR3 consists of 11 residues. V was cut by 4 bases and J by 14 bases, with 13 bases left in between. Germline lookup yields CDR1 MDHEN and CDR2 SYDVKM. DNA for the CDR3: TGTGCCAGCAGTTCTTGGCAGGGGCGGTATTTT. Translating gives CASSSWQGRYF.

The chain employs TRBV4-2 and TRBJ2-7; D gene ambiguous. Per germline, CDR1 LGHNA and CDR2 YNFKEQ. Trimming cost V 0 bases and J 2 bases, with 8 bases left between them. The CDR3 consists of 14 residues. The DNA for the CDR3 is TGTGCCAGCAGCCAAGACCTAATAGCCTACGAGCAGTACTTC. This sequence encodes CASSQDLIAYEQYF.

The chain couples TRBV5-6 to TRBJ2-3, with TRBD2 matching 11 bases. The CDR3 sequence is 16 residues long. Germline values: CDR1 SGHDT, CDR2 YYEEEE. The V gene end was trimmed by 4 bases and the J gene end by 4 bases; junction bases not matched to a gene: 8. The CDR3 sequence is CASSKPSGGSPDTQYF. CDR3 DNA sequence: TGTGCCAGCAGCAAACCTAGCGGGGGGAGCCCAGATACGCAGTATTTT.

This chain links TRBV7-9 with TRBJ2-7, with no clear D. CDR1 and CDR2 from the germline V gene are SEHNR and FQNEAQ (reference sequence). CDR3 size: 13 residues. With 4 bases removed from V and 0 bases from J, the gap between germline ends came to 7 bases. This CDR3 is CASSSRLSYEQYF. The CDR3 nucleotides are TGTGCCAGCAGCTCGAGACTCTCCTACGAGCAGTACTTC.

The rearrangement joins TRBV28 to TRBJ1-5, with D possibly being TRBD1 (6 bases). This CDR3 comprises 15 residues. Trimming stripped 1 base from V and 1 base from J, with 8 bases between. Germline V gives CDR1 MDHEN, CDR2 SYDVKM. CDR3 nucleotide sequence: TGTGCCAGCAGTTTATCGGGACACAGCAATCAGCCCCAGCATTTT. Its protein product is CASSLSGHSNQPQHF. Using reference TRBV28 and TRBJ1-5 for the parts outside the CDR3, the full variable domain is DVKVTQSSRYLVKRTGEKVFLECVQDMDHENMFWYRQDPGLGLRLIYFSYDVKMKEKGDIPEGYSVSREKKERFSLILESASTNQTSMYLCASSLSGHSNQPQHFGDGTRLSIL.

The chain has TRBV9 and TRBJ1-1; D gene unclear. The CDR3 length is 14 residues. CDR1 is SGDLS, CDR2 YYNGEE, per germline. Trimming took off 0 bases at V and 5 bases at J, with 11 bases between the two ends. The CDR3 here is CASSVGVRETEAFF. In DNA form, the CDR3 reads TGTGCCAGCAGCGTAGGAGTTAGGGAGACTGAAGCTTTCTTT. The full variable domain, completed using reference TRBV9 and TRBJ1-1, is DSGVTQTPKHLITATGQRVTLRCSPRSGDLSVYWYQQSLDQGLQFLIQYYNGEERAKGNILERFSAQQFPDLHSELNLSSLELGDSALYFCASSVGVRETEAFFGQGTRLTVV.

The gene calls are TRBV30 and TRBJ1-5, with D perhaps matching TRBD1 (5 bases). Trimming removed 0 bases from V and 5 bases from J, with 11 bases in between. CDR1 is GTSNPN and CDR2 is SVGIG in the germline V gene (reference sequence). This CDR3 is built from 14 residues. DNA for the CDR3: TGTGCCTGGAGTGTAATCGGGGGGGATCAGCCCCAGCATTTT. Protein: CAWSVIGGDQPQHF.